These 19 T cell receptor beta chains came from one sample sequenced in a study of blood T cell repertoires in COVID-19. The table came from immunoSEQ multiplex PCR; TCRdb's copy has only in-frame clones and leaves some out. Here the sample spans fewer than 250,000 clones, 92% being singletons. Source material: peripheral blood. The receptors were gathered from a man aged 25 to 45 with COVID-19, enrolled during active disease.

The sample holds one count of this clone. The chain has TRBV5-1 and TRBJ2-3, with D maybe TRBD2 (7 bases). The CDR3 length is 16 residues. The germline V and J ends were trimmed by 6 bases and 0 bases, with 17 bases remaining between them. Germline V gene sequence: CDR1 SGHRS, CDR2 YFSETQ. CDR3 coding DNA: TGCGCCAGCACCCTAGGGGGGGGCCTAAGCACAGATACGCAGTATTTT. Amino acid sequence: CASTLGGGLSTDTQYF.

The rearrangement links TRBV19 to TRBJ2-5, with D maybe TRBD2 (5 bases). V dropped 1 base and J dropped 4 bases, with 10 bases sitting between them. The CDR3 runs 14 residues. Germline lookup yields CDR1 LNHDA and CDR2 SQIVND (reference sequence). The CDR3 DNA is TGTGCCAGTAGTATAGTGGGGAGCGGAGAGACCCAGTACTTC. It yields the protein CASSIVGSGETQYF.

In DNA, the CDR3 is TGTGCCAGCAGCTTAATCACGGGATCTGGGGCCAACGTCCTGACTTTC. It specifies CASSLITGSGANVLTF. The rearrangement joins TRBV13 to TRBJ2-6; a weak D match, TRBD2 (5 bases). V lost 2 bases and J lost 1, with 9 bases in between. The CDR3 sequence is 16 residues long. Germline CDR1 PRHDT, CDR2 FYEKMQ (reference sequence).

In the case of this clone: Other DNA sequences in this specimen translate into the identical CDR3. The chain carries TRBV5-1 and TRBJ2-3; TRBD2 aligns across 15 bases. The CDR3 runs to 16 residues. Per the germline V gene, CDR1 is SGHRS and CDR2 is YFSETQ. The ends lost 4 bases at V and 6 bases at J; junction bases unmatched: 6. CDR3 amino acids: CASSRTSGGAEDTQYF. CDR3 DNA sequence: TGCGCCAGCAGCCGGACTAGCGGGGGGGCCGAGGATACGCAGTATTTT.

Note on this clone: This sample also contains other DNA sequences that code for the same CDR3. The V and J genes are TRBV7-2 and TRBJ1-3; D perhaps matches TRBD1 (5 bases). Germline CDR1 and CDR2: SGHTA and FQGNSA. Trimming shortened V by 3 bases and J by 1 base, and 13 bases separated the two germline ends. The CDR3 has 16 residues. The CDR3 sequence: CASSLGGGGSGNTIYF. In DNA, the CDR3 is TGTGCCAGCAGCTTGGGGGGAGGAGGATCTGGAAACACCATATATTTT.

The V call is TRBV6-5, the J call TRBJ1-1; a possible D gene is TRBD1 (5 bases). Germline values: CDR1 MNHEY, CDR2 SVGAGI. This CDR3 region has 14 residues. V shed 6 bases and J shed 6 bases, with 17 bases lying between them. Written as DNA, the CDR3 is TGTGCCAGCAGAAATCGCAGGGTTGGCGCTGAAGCTTTCTTT. Its protein product is CASRNRRVGAEAFF.

This chain uses TRBV7-2 with TRBJ1-3; unclear D gene. V lost 2 bases to trimming and J lost 7 bases, with 6 bases between them. The CDR3 has 12 residues. Germline-derived CDR1 and CDR2 are SGHTA and FQGNSA. The CDR3 coding sequence is TGTGCCAGCAGCTTAAGAGGGAACACCATATATTTT. The encoded protein is CASSLRGNTIYF.

The chain recombines TRBV11-2 with TRBJ2-2; 14 nucleotides agree with TRBD2. This CDR3 contains 18 residues. Germline V gene sequence: CDR1 SGHAT, CDR2 FQNNGV. Unmatched junction bases numbered 8, after V lost 5 bases and J lost 3 bases. The CDR3 here is CASSVMGLAGAHTGELFF. DNA for the CDR3: TGTGCCAGCAGCGTTATGGGACTAGCGGGGGCTCACACCGGGGAGCTGTTTTTT.

The gene calls are TRBV13 and TRBJ1-2, with 9 bases that match TRBD1. J lost 7 bases, V lost 5 bases, and 11 bases had no gene match. The CDR3 has 15 residues. Germline V lookup: CDR1 PRHDT, CDR2 FYEKMQ (reference sequence). The CDR3 spells CASSVDRGLQGGYTF. For the CDR3, the DNA is TGTGCCAGCAGCGTTGACAGGGGGTTGCAGGGTGGCTACACCTTC.

This sequence joins TRBV19 and TRBJ1-5; 9 bases are a match to TRBD1. Trimming removed 6 bases from V and 0 bases from J; junction bases left unmatched: 3. CDR1 is LNHDA, CDR2 SQIVND, per germline (reference sequence). The CDR3 totals 15 residues. The CDR3 sequence: CASRGTGNSNQPQHF. In DNA, the CDR3 is TGTGCCAGTAGGGGGACAGGGAATAGCAATCAGCCCCAGCATTTT.

The count of this clone is one. J is TRBJ1-2 and V is TRBV4-1; 8 positions match TRBD1. Germline-derived CDR1 and CDR2 are MGHRA and YSYEKL. V lost 2 bases, J lost 4 bases, and 12 bases stayed unmatched. CDR3 length: 17 residues. DNA of the CDR3: TGCGCCAGCAGCCAACTGGACAGGGCCCTAACCTTCTATGGCTACACCTTC. Its translation is CASSQLDRALTFYGYTF.

This rearrangement joins TRBV3-1 (or the pseudogene TRBV3-2) to TRBJ2-2; 10 positions agree with TRBD2. J was trimmed by 0 bases and V by 7 bases; bases with no gene match: 11. Germline CDR1 LGHDT, CDR2 YNNKEL (reference sequence). CDR3 length: 18 amino acids. The CDR3 loop reads CASTPVLAGTTNTGELFF. CDR3 in DNA: TGTGCCAGCACCCCGGTACTAGCGGGGACTACGAACACCGGGGAGCTGTTTTTT.

This clone was observed a few times. The rearrangement links TRBV27 to TRBJ1-1, with D unclear. Germline V gene lookup returns CDR1 MNHEY and CDR2 SMNVEV (reference sequence). The CDR3 contains 14 residues. Trimming cost V 2 bases and J 1 base, with 8 bases left between them. DNA of the CDR3: TGTGCCAGCAGTTTAATGCATAGGAACACTGAAGCTTTCTTT. Its protein product is CASSLMHRNTEAFF.

A word on this clone: Other DNA sequences in the same sample also yield this CDR3. The rearrangement uses TRBV20-1 and TRBJ1-1, with 7 bases that match TRBD1. Germline CDR1 reads DFQATT; CDR2 reads SNEGSKA (reference sequence). The CDR3 loop spans 14 amino acids. Trimming removed 3 bases from V and 0 bases from J; junction bases left unmatched: 4. CDR3 sequence: CSASRDSMNTEAFF. The CDR3 DNA reads as TGCAGTGCTAGTAGGGACAGCATGAACACTGAAGCTTTCTTT.

The rearrangement uses TRBV10-2 and TRBJ1-1, with no clear D. The germline V gene has CDR1 WSHSY and CDR2 SAAADI. Trimming stripped 3 bases from V and 0 bases from J, with 11 bases between. The CDR3 extends over 15 amino acids. CDR3 coding DNA: TGCGCCAGCAGTGAAGGAAACAGCCTGAACACTGAAGCTTTCTTT. Its translation: CASSEGNSLNTEAFF.

This chain uses TRBV6-5 with TRBJ1-4; no firm D call. This CDR3 has 15 amino acids. Looked up from germline, CDR1 is MNHEY and CDR2 is SVGAGI. V dropped 2 bases and J dropped 4 bases, with 11 bases sitting between them. Here the CDR3 DNA reads TGTGCCAGCAGTTACCAACCCGGGTTTAATGAAAAACTGTTTTTT. Its protein product is CASSYQPGFNEKLFF.

This clone was seen once. The chain employs TRBV5-1 and TRBJ2-3; D might be TRBD2 (7 bases). The germline CDR1 and CDR2 sequences are SGHRS and YFSETQ. This CDR3 spans 16 amino acids. The V and J ends lost 0 bases and 2 bases respectively, with 13 bases between them. Here the CDR3 DNA reads TGCGCCAGCAGCTTGGCCGGGGGGCTGTACACAGATACGCAGTATTTT. It specifies CASSLAGGLYTDTQYF.

This chain links TRBV27 with TRBJ1-6; tentatively, D is TRBD1 (6 bases). This CDR3 spans 13 amino acids. V lost 5 bases to trimming and J lost 5 bases, with 7 bases between them. Germline values: CDR1 MNHEY, CDR2 SMNVEV (reference sequence). The CDR3 coding sequence is TGTGCCAGCAGTCGACAGGATAATTCACCCCTCCACTTT. Translation gives CASSRQDNSPLHF.

This clone was seen just once. The chain uses TRBV9 and TRBJ1-1; possibly TRBD1 for D (5 bases). There are 15 residues in the CDR3. Germline CDR1 reads SGDLS; CDR2 reads YYNGEE. V lost 0 bases and J lost 1, with 10 bases in between. The CDR3 DNA follows: TGTGCCAGCAGCGTAGAGCCCCAGGGGAACACTGAAGCTTTCTTT. Amino acid sequence: CASSVEPQGNTEAFF.